These T cell receptor beta chains were read from a single sample in a study of T cell responses to AZD1222 COVID-19 vaccine. Here immunoSEQ multiplex PCR was the method, and the copy in TCRdb shows in-frame clones only, minus some. The table includes 80,000 or so clones, over 60% detected once. The material sequenced was peripheral blood, taken 28 days after the second dose of the MenACWY control vaccine. These receptors all come from an adult who received the MenACWY meningococcal vaccine as a control. Both conserved end residues are part of each CDR3. The order of the fields is J gene, clone size, CDR3 length, V gene, D gene, CDR3 protein, CDR3 DNA. The D gene is left open where the match is weak. Clone size, where shown, is once, few, many, or a class for clones that have expanded.

J: TRBJ1-4; size: NA; length: 14; V: TRBV11-2; D: NA; CDR3: CAWRKAGNGEKLFF; DNA: TGTGCCTGGCGGAAGGCTGGGAACGGTGAAAAACTGTTTTTT
J: TRBJ2-5; size: NA; length: 12; V: TRBV6-1; D: NA; CDR3: CASTRPQETQYF; DNA: TGTGCCAGCACTCGGCCTCAAGAGACCCAGTACTTC
J: TRBJ2-2; size: NA; length: 14; V: TRBV11-2; D: NA; CDR3: CASSPTIGTGELFF; DNA: TGTGCCAGCAGTCCTACAATTGGCACCGGGGAGCTGTTTTTT
J: TRBJ2-3; size: NA; length: 15; V: TRBV7-3; D: NA; CDR3: CASSLGWGVTDTQYF; DNA: TGTGCCAGCAGCTTAGGGTGGGGGGTCACAGATACGCAGTATTTT
J: TRBJ2-3; size: NA; length: 13; V: TRBV7-3; D: NA; CDR3: CASSADTTDTQYF; DNA: TGTGCCAGCAGCGCAGACACCACAGATACGCAGTATTTT
J: TRBJ1-5; size: few; length: 14; V: TRBV6-2/TRBV6-3; D: NA; CDR3: CASSPGLANQPQHF; DNA: TGTGCCAGCAGTCCAGGGTTAGCAAATCAGCCCCAGCATTTT
J: TRBJ1-5; size: NA; length: 16; V: TRBV5-6; D: NA; CDR3: CASSLRDTERSQPQHF; DNA: TGTGCCAGCAGCCTGCGGGACACCGAAAGGAGTCAGCCCCAGCATTTT
J: TRBJ2-5; size: NA; length: 15; V: TRBV7-8; D: TRBD1; CDR3: CASSATGGNQETQYF; DNA: TGTGCCAGCAGCGCAACAGGGGGGAATCAAGAGACCCAGTACTTC
J: TRBJ2-3; size: NA; length: 15; V: TRBV30; D: TRBD2; CDR3: CAWSFLAGLTDTQYF; DNA: TGTGCCTGGAGTTTTCTAGCGGGACTCACAGATACGCAGTATTTT
J: TRBJ1-2; size: few; length: 11; V: TRBV28; D: NA; CDR3: CASSSKIGYTF; DNA: TGTGCCAGCAGTTCAAAGATTGGCTACACCTTC
J: TRBJ1-2; size: NA; length: 15; V: TRBV15; D: NA; CDR3: CATSRDLTAVYGYTF; DNA: TGTGCCACCAGCAGAGATCTTACGGCAGTCTATGGCTACACCTTC
J: TRBJ2-7; size: NA; length: 14; V: TRBV6-1; D: NA; CDR3: CASSDRGLSYEQYF; DNA: TGTGCCAGCAGTGATCGGGGGCTGAGTTACGAGCAGTACTTC
J: TRBJ1-5; size: NA; length: 12; V: TRBV25-1; D: NA; CDR3: CASSVGDQPQHF; DNA: TGTGCCAGCAGTGTCGGGGATCAGCCCCAGCATTTT
J: TRBJ1-5; size: NA; length: 18; V: TRBV19; D: NA; CDR3: CASSPNRAIGYSNQPQHF; DNA: TGTGCCAGTAGCCCCAACAGGGCTATCGGCTATAGCAATCAGCCCCAGCATTTT
J: TRBJ2-7; size: NA; length: 13; V: TRBV18; D: NA; CDR3: CASSPQRNREQYF; DNA: TGTGCCAGCTCACCACAGAGGAATCGTGAGCAGTACTTC
J: TRBJ2-7; size: once; length: 14; V: TRBV19; D: TRBD2; CDR3: CASSLTSGTYEQYF; DNA: TGTGCCAGTAGTCTGACTAGCGGAACCTACGAGCAGTACTTC
J: TRBJ2-7; size: NA; length: 15; V: TRBV7-8; D: TRBD1; CDR3: CASSFSRDSSYEQYF; DNA: TGTGCCAGCAGCTTTAGCCGGGACAGCTCCTACGAGCAGTACTTC
J: TRBJ1-5; size: NA; length: 15; V: TRBV28; D: NA; CDR3: CASSPGGGAYQPQHF; DNA: TGTGCCAGCAGCCCGGGAGGAGGGGCTTATCAGCCCCAGCATTTT
J: TRBJ2-5; size: NA; length: 13; V: TRBV7-7; D: NA; CDR3: CASSLGVGETQYF; DNA: TGTGCTAGCAGCTTAGGGGTGGGAGAGACCCAGTACTTC
J: TRBJ1-1; size: few; length: 15; V: TRBV11-1; D: NA; CDR3: CASSPATPRGTEAFF; DNA: TGTGCCAGCAGCCCGGCGACCCCCCGGGGGACTGAAGCTTTCTTT
J: TRBJ1-1; size: NA; length: 14; V: TRBV7-2; D: NA; CDR3: CASSPGRRNTEAFF; DNA: TGTGCCAGCAGCCCGGGCCGAAGGAACACTGAAGCTTTCTTT
J: TRBJ1-1; size: NA; length: 15; V: TRBV5-1; D: NA; CDR3: CASSLGAAMNTEAFF; DNA: TGCGCCAGCAGCTTGGGGGCAGCTATGAACACTGAAGCTTTCTTT
J: TRBJ2-1; size: few; length: 15; V: TRBV5-5; D: NA; CDR3: CASTKLDSSYNEQFF; DNA: TGTGCCAGCACCAAGCTGGACAGCTCCTACAATGAGCAGTTCTTC
J: TRBJ2-1; size: few; length: 14; V: TRBV29-1; D: NA; CDR3: CSGDGTEGYNEQFF; DNA: TGCAGTGGCGACGGGACGGAGGGCTACAATGAGCAGTTCTTC
J: TRBJ1-2; size: NA; length: 16; V: TRBV19; D: NA; CDR3: CASSMGAGPLVYGYTF; DNA: TGTGCCAGTAGTATGGGAGCGGGCCCTCTCGTCTATGGCTACACCTTC
J: TRBJ2-3; size: NA; length: 15; V: TRBV5-5; D: TRBD1; CDR3: CASSFQGAVTDTQYF; DNA: TGTGCCAGCAGCTTCCAGGGGGCGGTCACAGATACGCAGTATTTT
J: TRBJ2-7; size: NA; length: 13; V: TRBV7-8; D: NA; CDR3: CASSSRLSYEQYF; DNA: TGTGCCAGCAGCTCTCGCCTCAGTTACGAGCAGTACTTC
J: TRBJ2-7; size: NA; length: 16; V: TRBV28; D: NA; CDR3: CASSPPGLLSSYEQYF; DNA: TGTGCCAGCAGCCCACCTGGACTTTTAAGCTCCTACGAGCAGTACTTC
J: TRBJ1-2; size: NA; length: 12; V: TRBV18; D: NA; CDR3: CASSLDDYGYTF; DNA: TGTGCCAGCTCCCTAGATGACTATGGCTACACCTTC
J: TRBJ1-4; size: NA; length: 15; V: TRBV6-1; D: NA; CDR3: CASSERGATNEKLFF; DNA: TGTGCCAGCAGTGAAAGGGGGGCAACTAATGAAAAACTGTTTTTT
J: TRBJ2-3; size: NA; length: 16; V: TRBV7-9; D: NA; CDR3: CASSLGGAAGTDTQYF; DNA: TGTGCCAGCAGCTTAGGTGGTGCCGCGGGCACAGATACGCAGTATTTT
J: TRBJ2-1; size: NA; length: 12; V: TRBV28; D: NA; CDR3: CASSIMTNEQFF; DNA: TGTGCCAGCAGTATCATGACCAATGAGCAGTTCTTC
J: TRBJ1-5; size: NA; length: 13; V: TRBV30; D: NA; CDR3: CAWSGGTLGPQHF; DNA: TGTGCCTGGAGTGGCGGGACGTTGGGGCCCCAGCATTTT
J: TRBJ2-3; size: NA; length: 13; V: TRBV30; D: NA; CDR3: CAWSMRAGDTQYF; DNA: TGTGCCTGGAGTATGAGGGCCGGAGATACGCAGTATTTT